The T cell receptor (beta chain) described here comes from a study of blood T cell repertoires in COVID-19. Study-level information: The United States, Italy and Spain provided the acute and convalescent COVID-19 samples.

The V end lost 8 bases, the J end lost 1 base, and 12 bases lay between the germline ends. CDR1 is LGHNT and CDR2 is FRNRAP in the germline V gene. The CDR3 covers 14 residues. Profiling relied on immunoSEQ multiplex PCR, and the TCRdb table lists in-frame clones only, not all of them. The sample shows some 150,000 clones, more than 75% of them seen only once. This TCR was sampled from a man aged 65 to 85 with acute or convalescent COVID-19. The chain has TRBV12-5 and TRBJ1-3; unclear D gene. Sequences were obtained from peripheral blood. Written as DNA, the CDR3 is TGTGCTAGTCGAGAAGACGGGTCTGGAAACACCATATATTTT. This codes for CASREDGSGNTIYF.